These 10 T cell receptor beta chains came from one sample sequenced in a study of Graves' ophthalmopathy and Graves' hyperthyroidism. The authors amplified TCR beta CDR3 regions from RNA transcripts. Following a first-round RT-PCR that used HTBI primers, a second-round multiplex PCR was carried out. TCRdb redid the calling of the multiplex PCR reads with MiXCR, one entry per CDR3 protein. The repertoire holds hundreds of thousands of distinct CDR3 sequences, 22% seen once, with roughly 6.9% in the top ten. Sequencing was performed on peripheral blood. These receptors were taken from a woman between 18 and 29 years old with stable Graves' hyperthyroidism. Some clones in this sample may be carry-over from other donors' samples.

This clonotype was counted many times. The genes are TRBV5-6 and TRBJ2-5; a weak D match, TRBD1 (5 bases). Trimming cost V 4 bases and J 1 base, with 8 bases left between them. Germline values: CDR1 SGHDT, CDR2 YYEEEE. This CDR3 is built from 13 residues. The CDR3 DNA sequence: TGTGCCAGCAGCCCCGACAGCCAAGAGACCCAGTACTTC. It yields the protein CASSPDSQETQYF.

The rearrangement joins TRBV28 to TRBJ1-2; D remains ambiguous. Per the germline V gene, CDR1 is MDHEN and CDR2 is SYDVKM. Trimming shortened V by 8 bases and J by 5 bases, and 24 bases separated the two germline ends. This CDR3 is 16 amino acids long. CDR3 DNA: TGTGCCAGCGTTTCCGTCGGGTCGGTATCCTCGTATGGCTACACCTTC. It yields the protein CASVSVGSVSSYGYTF.

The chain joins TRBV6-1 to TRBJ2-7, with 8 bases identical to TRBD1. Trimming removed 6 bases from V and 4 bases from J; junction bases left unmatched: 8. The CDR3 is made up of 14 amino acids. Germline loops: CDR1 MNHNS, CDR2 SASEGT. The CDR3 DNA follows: TGTGCCAGCAGAAAAGGGACAGGTTGGTACGAGCAGTACTTC. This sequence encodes CASRKGTGWYEQYF.

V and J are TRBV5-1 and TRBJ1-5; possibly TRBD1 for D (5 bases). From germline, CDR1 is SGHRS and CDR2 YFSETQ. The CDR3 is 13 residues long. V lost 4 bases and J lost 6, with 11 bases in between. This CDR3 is CASSPDQGQPQHF. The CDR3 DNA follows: TGCGCCAGCAGCCCGGACCAGGGTCAGCCCCAGCATTTT. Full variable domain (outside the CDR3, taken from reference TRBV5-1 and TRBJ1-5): KAGVTQTPRYLIKTRGQQVTLSCSPISGHRSVSWYQQTPGQGLQFLFEYFSETQRNKGNFPGRFSGRQFSNSRSEMNVSTLELGDSALYLCASSPDQGQPQHFGDGTRLSIL.

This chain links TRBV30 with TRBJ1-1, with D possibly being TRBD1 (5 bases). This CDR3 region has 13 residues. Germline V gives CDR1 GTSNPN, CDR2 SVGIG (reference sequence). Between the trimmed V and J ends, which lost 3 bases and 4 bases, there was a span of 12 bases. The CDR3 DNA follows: TGTGCCTGGAGCGAAAATCAGGGCACTGAAGCTTTCTTT. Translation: CAWSENQGTEAFF.

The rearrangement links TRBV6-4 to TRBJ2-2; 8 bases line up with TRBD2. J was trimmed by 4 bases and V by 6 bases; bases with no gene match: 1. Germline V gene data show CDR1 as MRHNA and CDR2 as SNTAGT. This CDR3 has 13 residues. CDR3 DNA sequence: TGTGCCAGCAGCGGGGGGGCCACCGGGGAGCTGTTTTTT. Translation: CASSGGATGELFF.

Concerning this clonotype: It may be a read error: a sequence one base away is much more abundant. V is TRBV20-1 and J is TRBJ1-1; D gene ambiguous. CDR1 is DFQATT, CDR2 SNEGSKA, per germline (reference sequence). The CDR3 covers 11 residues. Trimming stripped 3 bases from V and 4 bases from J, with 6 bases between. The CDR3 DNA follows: TGCAGTGCTAGGAGCTTCACTGAAGCTTTCTTT. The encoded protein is CSARSFTEAFF.

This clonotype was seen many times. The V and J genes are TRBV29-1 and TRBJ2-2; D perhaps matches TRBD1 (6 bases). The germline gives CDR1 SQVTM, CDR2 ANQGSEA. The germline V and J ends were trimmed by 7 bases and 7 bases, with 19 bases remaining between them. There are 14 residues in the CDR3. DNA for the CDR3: TGCAGCGGCCTACAGGGTGATCATGGCGGGGAGCTGTTTTTT. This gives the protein CSGLQGDHGGELFF.

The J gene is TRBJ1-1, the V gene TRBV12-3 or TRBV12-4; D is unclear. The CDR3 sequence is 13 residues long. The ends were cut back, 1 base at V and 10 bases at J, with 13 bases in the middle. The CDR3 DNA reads TGTGCCAGCAGTTTAGGGAGCCGATCGGTAGCTTTCTTT. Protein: CASSLGSRSVAFF.

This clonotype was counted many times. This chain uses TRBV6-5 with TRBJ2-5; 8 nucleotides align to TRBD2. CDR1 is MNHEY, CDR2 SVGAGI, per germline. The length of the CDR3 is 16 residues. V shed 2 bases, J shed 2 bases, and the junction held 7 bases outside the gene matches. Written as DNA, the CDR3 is TGTGCCAGCAGTTACGCCGGGGGGGGCGGGCAAGAGACCCAGTACTTC. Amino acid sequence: CASSYAGGGGQETQYF.